What follows are 15 T cell receptor beta chains derived from one specimen sequenced in a study of siplizumab effects on memory and regulatory T cells. TCRdb's copy holds only in-frame clones and misses some; the assay was immunoSEQ multiplex PCR. The profile shows about 56,000 clones, just over 95% of them singletons. Sequenced sample: naive CD8+ T cells sorted from blood. Source of these receptors: a human donor in good health.

The chain's CDR3 is CASSWGQGPLEQYF. In DNA, the CDR3 is TGTGCCAGCAGCTGGGGACAGGGACCATTGGAGCAGTACTTC. The chain employs TRBV5-8 and TRBJ2-7; TRBD1 matches 9 bases. The germline V gene has CDR1 SGHTS and CDR2 YDEGEE. The CDR3 is 14 amino acids. V trimming: 3 bases; J trimming: 7 bases; junction bases outside the gene matches: 8.

This clone has a single count. This rearrangement joins TRBV19 to TRBJ2-1; the match to TRBD1 covers 7 bases. Germline V gene lookup returns CDR1 LNHDA and CDR2 SQIVND (reference sequence). The V and J ends lost 0 bases and 10 bases, in that order; junction bases with no gene match: 12. CDR3 length: 16 amino acids. Here the CDR3 reads CASSIDWTNRGPEQFF. CDR3 sequence (DNA): TGTGCCAGTAGTATAGATTGGACGAACAGGGGTCCCGAGCAGTTCTTC.

This sequence joins TRBV28 and TRBJ2-1; D unclear. Trimming stripped 5 bases from V and 7 bases from J, with 12 bases between. CDR1 and CDR2 from the germline V gene are MDHEN and SYDVKM. The CDR3 consists of 13 residues. CDR3 region: CASSPTTWNEQFF. CDR3 nucleotide sequence: TGTGCCAGCAGTCCTACTACGTGGAATGAGCAGTTCTTC.

The chain uses TRBV7-5 and TRBJ1-2; TRBD1, the table's D call, was not compared with the DNA. TRBV7-5 is described as a pseudogene. The CDR3 is 12 amino acids. CDR3 DNA: TGTGCCAGAAGCTTCGACAGAAATGGCTACACCTTC. The encoded protein is CARSFDRNGYTF.

V is TRBV4-3 and J is TRBJ2-3; possible D gene TRBD1, 6 bases. Trimming took 4 bases from V and 2 from J, leaving 16 bases between them. CDR3 size: 16 residues. Germline V gene sequence: CDR1 LGHNA, CDR2 YSLEER. In nucleotides, the CDR3 is TGCGCCAGCAGCCTCAATCCCGGGACAAACACAGATACGCAGTATTTT. This codes for CASSLNPGTNTDTQYF.

The gene calls are TRBV6-1 and TRBJ1-4, with TRBD1 as a possible D gene (5 bases). CDR1 and CDR2 from the germline V gene are MNHNS and SASEGT. The CDR3 length is 14 residues. Trimming stripped 5 bases from V and 2 bases from J, with 9 bases between. CDR3 in amino acids: CASSSRVTNEKLFF. CDR3 nucleotide sequence: TGTGCCAGCAGTTCCAGGGTGACTAATGAAAAACTGTTTTTT.

The rearrangement uses TRBV12-5 and TRBJ2-5; 11 bases map to TRBD2. The V segment lost 7 bases and the J segment 5 bases; nucleotides outside the gene matches: 15. Per germline, CDR1 LGHNT and CDR2 FRNRAP. There are 17 residues in the CDR3. CDR3 loop: CASVFDLGTSGRETQYF. The CDR3 DNA reads as TGTGCTAGTGTTTTCGACCTTGGGACTAGCGGCCGGGAGACCCAGTACTTC. Looking up the rest from reference TRBV12-5 and TRBJ2-5 gives the full variable domain: DARVTQTPRHKVTEMGQEVTMRCQPILGHNTVFWYRQTMMQGLELLAYFRNRAPLDDSGMPKDRFSAEMPDATLATLKIQPSEPRDSAVYFCASVFDLGTSGRETQYFGPGTRLLVL.

The V call is TRBV14, the J call TRBJ2-2, with D unresolved. The CDR3 runs 13 residues. Germline V CDR1 and CDR2: SGHDN, FVKESK. V lost 4 bases, J lost 5 bases, and 8 bases lay in between. As DNA, the CDR3 is TGTGCCAGCAGCCTGCCCAGGACCGGGGAGCTGTTTTTT. Its protein product is CASSLPRTGELFF.

This clone was counted once. V is TRBV11-1 and J is TRBJ2-2, with D perhaps assigned TRBD1 or TRBD2 (6 bases each). Germline CDR1 reads SGHAT; CDR2 reads FQDESV (reference sequence). V lost 6 bases to trimming and J lost 5 bases, with 16 bases between them. The CDR3 extends over 15 amino acids. The CDR3 region is CASRSTGGGTGELFF. DNA of the CDR3: TGTGCCAGCAGATCGACAGGAGGGGGGACCGGGGAGCTGTTTTTT.

The chain joins TRBV27 to TRBJ2-3; D unclear. From germline, CDR1 is MNHEY and CDR2 SMNVEV (reference sequence). This CDR3 has 13 residues. V lost 6 bases to trimming and J lost 3 bases, with 10 bases between them. This CDR3 is CASRTTRTDTQYF. The CDR3 coding sequence is TGTGCCAGCAGGACAACGCGGACAGATACGCAGTATTTT.

DNA for the CDR3: TGCGCCAGCAGCCAAGATCTAGGGCAGCCCCAGCATTTT. This sequence encodes CASSQDLGQPQHF. The chain joins TRBV4-3 to TRBJ1-5, with unresolved D. The CDR3 loop spans 13 amino acids. V shed 0 bases and J shed 7 bases, with 7 bases lying between them. Germline CDR1 LGHNA, CDR2 YSLEER.

The gene calls are TRBV27 and TRBJ2-3; TRBD2 agrees at 8 bases. The CDR3 contains 14 residues. Germline V gives CDR1 MNHEY, CDR2 SMNVEV (reference sequence). The junction had 9 bases not matched to a gene; V was cut back by 8 bases and J by 5 bases. The CDR3: CASSSPGLEDTQYF. The DNA for the CDR3 is TGTGCCAGCTCTTCCCCGGGACTAGAAGATACGCAGTATTTT.

The V and J genes are TRBV11-3 and TRBJ1-1; a possible D gene is TRBD1 (6 bases). CDR1 is SGHNT, CDR2 YENEEA, per germline. V was pared by 5 bases and J by 3 bases, with 19 bases between. CDR3 length: 16 amino acids. This CDR3 reads CASSPGGGGGDTEAFF. CDR3 DNA: TGTGCCAGCAGCCCTGGCGGGGGGGGCGGGGACACTGAAGCTTTCTTT.

This chain joins TRBV1 and TRBJ1-1; the tabulated D call, TRBD1, remains unverified against the DNA. TRBV1 is an annotated pseudogene. There are 15 residues in the CDR3. CDR3 protein: CTSSQDPDRQGGAFF. The CDR3 DNA sequence: TGCACCAGCAGCCAAGATCCCGACCGACAGGGCGGCGCTTTCTTT.

The chain is built from TRBV5-8 and TRBJ2-1, with 9 bases matching TRBD2. Germline CDR1 is SGHTS and CDR2 is YDEGEE. This CDR3 contains 15 residues. The V and J ends lost 8 bases and 5 bases, in that order; junction bases with no gene match: 11. The CDR3 loop reads CARPLRREGNNEQFF. CDR3 nucleotide sequence: TGTGCCAGGCCCCTCCGGCGGGAGGGAAACAATGAGCAGTTCTTC.